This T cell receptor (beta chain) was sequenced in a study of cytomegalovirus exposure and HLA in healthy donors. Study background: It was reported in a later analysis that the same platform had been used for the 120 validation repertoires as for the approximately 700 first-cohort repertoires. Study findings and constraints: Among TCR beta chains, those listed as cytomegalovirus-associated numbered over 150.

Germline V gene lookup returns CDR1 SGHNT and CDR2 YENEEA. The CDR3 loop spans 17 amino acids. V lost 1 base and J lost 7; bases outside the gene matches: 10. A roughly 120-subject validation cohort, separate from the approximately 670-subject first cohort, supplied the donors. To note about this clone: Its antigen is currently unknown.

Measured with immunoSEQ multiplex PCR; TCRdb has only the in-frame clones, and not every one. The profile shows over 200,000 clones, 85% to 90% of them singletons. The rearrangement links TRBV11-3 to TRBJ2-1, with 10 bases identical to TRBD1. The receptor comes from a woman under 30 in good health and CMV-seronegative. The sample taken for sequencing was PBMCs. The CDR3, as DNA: TGTGCCAGCAGCTTAGGCGCCGGGACAGGGGCATCGAATGAGCAGTTCTTC. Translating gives CASSLGAGTGASNEQFF.